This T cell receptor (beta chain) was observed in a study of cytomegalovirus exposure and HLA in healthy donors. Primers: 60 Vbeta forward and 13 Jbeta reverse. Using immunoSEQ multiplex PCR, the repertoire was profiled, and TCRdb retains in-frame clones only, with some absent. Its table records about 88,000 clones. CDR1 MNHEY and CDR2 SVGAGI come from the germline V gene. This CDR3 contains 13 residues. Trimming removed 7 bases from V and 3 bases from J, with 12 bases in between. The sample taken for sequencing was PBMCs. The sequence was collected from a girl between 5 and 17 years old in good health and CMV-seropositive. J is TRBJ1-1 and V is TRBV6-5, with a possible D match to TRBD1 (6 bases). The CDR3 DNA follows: TGTGCCAGCACCACACAGGGATACACTGAAGCTTTCTTT. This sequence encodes CASTTQGYTEAFF.